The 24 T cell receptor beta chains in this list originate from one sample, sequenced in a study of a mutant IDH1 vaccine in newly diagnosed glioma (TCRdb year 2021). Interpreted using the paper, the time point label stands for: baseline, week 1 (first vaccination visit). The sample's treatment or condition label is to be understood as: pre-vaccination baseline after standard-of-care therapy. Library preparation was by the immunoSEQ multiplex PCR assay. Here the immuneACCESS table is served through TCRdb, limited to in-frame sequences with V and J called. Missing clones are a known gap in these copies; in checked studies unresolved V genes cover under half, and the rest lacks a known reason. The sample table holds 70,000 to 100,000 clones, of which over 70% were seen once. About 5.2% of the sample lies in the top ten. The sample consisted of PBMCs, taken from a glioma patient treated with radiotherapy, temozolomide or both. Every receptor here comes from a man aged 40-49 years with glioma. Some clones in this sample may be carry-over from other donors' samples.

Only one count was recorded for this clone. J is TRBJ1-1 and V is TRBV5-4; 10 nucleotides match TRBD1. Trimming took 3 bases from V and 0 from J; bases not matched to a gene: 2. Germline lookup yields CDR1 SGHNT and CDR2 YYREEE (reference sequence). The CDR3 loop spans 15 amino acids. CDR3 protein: CASSWDRGMNTEAFF. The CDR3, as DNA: TGTGCCAGCAGCTGGGACAGGGGAATGAACACTGAAGCTTTCTTT.

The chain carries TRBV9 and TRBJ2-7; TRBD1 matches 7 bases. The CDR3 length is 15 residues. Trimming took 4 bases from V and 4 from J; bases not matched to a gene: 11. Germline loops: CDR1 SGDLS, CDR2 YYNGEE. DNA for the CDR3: TGTGCCAGCAGCAGGGGGACAGAGCTGGGATACGAGCAGTACTTC. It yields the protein CASSRGTELGYEQYF.

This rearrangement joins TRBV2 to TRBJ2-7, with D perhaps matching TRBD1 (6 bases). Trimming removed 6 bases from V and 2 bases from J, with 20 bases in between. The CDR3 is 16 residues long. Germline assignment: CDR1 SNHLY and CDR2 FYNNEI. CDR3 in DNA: TGTGCCAGCAGAGAGTTTGGCAGGGGCGACCCCTACGAGCAGTACTTC. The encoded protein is CASREFGRGDPYEQYF.

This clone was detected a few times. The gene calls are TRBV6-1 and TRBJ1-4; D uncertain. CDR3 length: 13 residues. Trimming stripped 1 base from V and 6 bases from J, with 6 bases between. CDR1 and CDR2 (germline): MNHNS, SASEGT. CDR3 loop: CASSEGAHEKLFF. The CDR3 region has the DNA TGTGCCAGCAGTGAAGGGGCACATGAAAAACTGTTTTTT.

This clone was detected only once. This CDR3 is CASRGQGVGELFF. In DNA, the CDR3 is TGCGCCAGCAGAGGCCAGGGTGTCGGGGAGCTGTTTTTT. V and J are TRBV10-2 and TRBJ2-2, with a weak D call TRBD1 (5 bases). V lost 6 bases, J lost 7 bases, and 12 bases lay in between. This CDR3 contains 13 residues. Per the germline V gene, CDR1 is WSHSY and CDR2 is SAAADI.

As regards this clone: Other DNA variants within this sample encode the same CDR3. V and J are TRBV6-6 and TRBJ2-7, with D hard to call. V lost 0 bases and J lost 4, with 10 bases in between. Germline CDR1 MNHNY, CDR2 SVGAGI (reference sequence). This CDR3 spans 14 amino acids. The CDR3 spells CASSYSGGPYEQYF. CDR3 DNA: TGTGCCAGCAGTTACTCGGGCGGTCCTTACGAGCAGTACTTC.

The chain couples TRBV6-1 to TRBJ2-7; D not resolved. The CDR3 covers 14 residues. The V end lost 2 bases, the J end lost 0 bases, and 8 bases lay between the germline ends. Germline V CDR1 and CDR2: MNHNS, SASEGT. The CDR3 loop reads CASSEQAASYEQYF. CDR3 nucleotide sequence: TGTGCCAGCAGTGAACAGGCAGCCTCCTACGAGCAGTACTTC.

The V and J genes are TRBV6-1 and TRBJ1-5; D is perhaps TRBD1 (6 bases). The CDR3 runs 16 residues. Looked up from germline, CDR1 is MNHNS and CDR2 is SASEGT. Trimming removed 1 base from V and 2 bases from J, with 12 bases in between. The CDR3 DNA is TGTGCCAGCAGTGAAGGGGCGGGGGCGGGCAATCAGCCCCAGCATTTT. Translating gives CASSEGAGAGNQPQHF.

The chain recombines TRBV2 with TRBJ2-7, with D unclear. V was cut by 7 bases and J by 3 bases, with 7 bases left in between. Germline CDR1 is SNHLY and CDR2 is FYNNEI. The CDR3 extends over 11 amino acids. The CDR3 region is CASTEFYEQYF. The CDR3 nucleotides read TGTGCCAGCACGGAATTCTACGAGCAGTACTTC.

This CDR3 is CASSIPGGLETQYF. CDR3 sequence (DNA): TGTGCCAGCAGCATCCCAGGGGGCTTGGAGACCCAGTACTTC. This chain links TRBV5-6 with TRBJ2-5; 8 nucleotides agree with TRBD1. CDR3 length equals 14 residues. The germline CDR1 and CDR2 sequences are SGHDT and YYEEEE. J gave up 5 bases and V 4 bases, and 7 bases lay outside the gene matches.

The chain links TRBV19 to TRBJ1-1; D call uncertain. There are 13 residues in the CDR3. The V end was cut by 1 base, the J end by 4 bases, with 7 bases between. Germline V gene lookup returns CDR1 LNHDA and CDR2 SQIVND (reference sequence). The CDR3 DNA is TGTGCCAGTAGTATAGGCAGGATCACTGAAGCTTTCTTT. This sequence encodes CASSIGRITEAFF.

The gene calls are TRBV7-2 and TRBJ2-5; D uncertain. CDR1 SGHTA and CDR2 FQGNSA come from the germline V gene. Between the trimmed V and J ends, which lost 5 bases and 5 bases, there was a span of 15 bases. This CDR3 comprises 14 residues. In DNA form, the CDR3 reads TGTGCCAGCAGCGTACAAGGTCTGGGGGAGACCCAGTACTTC. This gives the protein CASSVQGLGETQYF. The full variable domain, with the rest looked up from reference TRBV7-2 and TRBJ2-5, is GAGVSQSPSNKVTEKGKDVELRCDPISGHTALYWYRQSLGQGLEFLIYFQGNSAPDKSGLPSDRFSAERTGGSVSTLTIQRTQQEDSAVYLCASSVQGLGETQYFGPGTRLLVL.

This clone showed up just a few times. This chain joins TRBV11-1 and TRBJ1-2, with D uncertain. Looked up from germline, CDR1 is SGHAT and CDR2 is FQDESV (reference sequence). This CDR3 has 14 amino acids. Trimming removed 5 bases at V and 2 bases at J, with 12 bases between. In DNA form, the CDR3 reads TGTGCCAGCAGCCGCGGGGTGGAGAACTATGGCTACACCTTC. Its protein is CASSRGVENYGYTF. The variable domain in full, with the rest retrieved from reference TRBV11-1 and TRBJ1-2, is EAEVAQSPRYKITEKSQAVAFWCDPISGHATLYWYRQILGQGPELLVQFQDESVVDDSQLPKDRFSAERLKGVDSTLKIQPAELGDSAMYLCASSRGVENYGYTFGSGTRLTVV.

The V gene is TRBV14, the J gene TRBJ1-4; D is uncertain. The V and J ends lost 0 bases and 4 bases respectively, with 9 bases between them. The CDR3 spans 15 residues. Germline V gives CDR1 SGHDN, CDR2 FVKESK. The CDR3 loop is CASSQERQYNEKLFF. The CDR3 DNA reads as TGTGCCAGCAGCCAAGAACGGCAGTATAATGAAAAACTGTTTTTT.

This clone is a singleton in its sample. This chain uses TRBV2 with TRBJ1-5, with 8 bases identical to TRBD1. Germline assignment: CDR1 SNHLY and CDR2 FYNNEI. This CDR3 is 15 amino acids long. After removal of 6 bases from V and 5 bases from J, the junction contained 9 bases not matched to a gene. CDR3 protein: CASRGQALQHQPQHF. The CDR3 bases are TGTGCCAGCAGGGGACAGGCGTTACAACATCAGCCCCAGCATTTT.

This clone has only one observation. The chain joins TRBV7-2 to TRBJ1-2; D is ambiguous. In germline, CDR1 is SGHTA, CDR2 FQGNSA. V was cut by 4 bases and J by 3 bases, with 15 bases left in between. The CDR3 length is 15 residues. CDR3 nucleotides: TGTGCCAGCAGCTCCCCTGGGAGGGTTCACTATGGCTACACCTTC. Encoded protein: CASSSPGRVHYGYTF.

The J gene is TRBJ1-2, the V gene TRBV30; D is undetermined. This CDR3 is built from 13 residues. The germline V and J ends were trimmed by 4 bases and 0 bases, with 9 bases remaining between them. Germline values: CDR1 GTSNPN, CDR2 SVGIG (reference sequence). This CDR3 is CAWNGGANYGYTF. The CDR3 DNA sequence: TGTGCCTGGAACGGAGGAGCTAACTATGGCTACACCTTC.

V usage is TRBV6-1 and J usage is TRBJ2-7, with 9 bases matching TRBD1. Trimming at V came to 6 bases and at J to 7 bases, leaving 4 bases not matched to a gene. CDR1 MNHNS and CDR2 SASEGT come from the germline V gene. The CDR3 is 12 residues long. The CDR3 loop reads CASSLTGGEQYF. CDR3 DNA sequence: TGTGCCAGCAGCTTGACAGGGGGAGAGCAGTACTTC.

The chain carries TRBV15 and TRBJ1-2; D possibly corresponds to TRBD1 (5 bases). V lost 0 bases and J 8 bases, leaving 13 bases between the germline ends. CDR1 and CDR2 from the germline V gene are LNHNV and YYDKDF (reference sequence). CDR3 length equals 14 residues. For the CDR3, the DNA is TGTGCCACCAGCAGAGATGGGGCCCTGGACGGCTACACCTTC. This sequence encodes CATSRDGALDGYTF. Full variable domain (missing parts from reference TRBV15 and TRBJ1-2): DAMVIQNPRYQVTQFGKPVTLSCSQTLNHNVMYWYQQKSSQAPKLLFHYYDKDFNNEADTPDNFQSRRPNTSFCFLDIRSPGLGDTAMYLCATSRDGALDGYTFGSGTRLTVV.

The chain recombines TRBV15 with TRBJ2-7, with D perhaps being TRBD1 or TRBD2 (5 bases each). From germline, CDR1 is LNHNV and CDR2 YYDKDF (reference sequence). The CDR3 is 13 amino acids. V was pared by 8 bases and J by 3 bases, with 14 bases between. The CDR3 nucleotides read TGTGCCACCTCGAGGGGCCCTTACTACGAGCAGTACTTC. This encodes CATSRGPYYEQYF.

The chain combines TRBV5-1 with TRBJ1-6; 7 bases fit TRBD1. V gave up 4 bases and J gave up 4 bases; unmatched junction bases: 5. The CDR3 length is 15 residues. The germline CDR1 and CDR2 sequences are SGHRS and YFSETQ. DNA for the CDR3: TGCGCCAGCAGCCGGACGGGACAGTATAATTCACCCCTCCACTTT. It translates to CASSRTGQYNSPLHF. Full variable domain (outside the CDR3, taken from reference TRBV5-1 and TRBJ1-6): KAGVTQTPRYLIKTRGQQVTLSCSPISGHRSVSWYQQTPGQGLQFLFEYFSETQRNKGNFPGRFSGRQFSNSRSEMNVSTLELGDSALYLCASSRTGQYNSPLHFGNGTRLTVT.

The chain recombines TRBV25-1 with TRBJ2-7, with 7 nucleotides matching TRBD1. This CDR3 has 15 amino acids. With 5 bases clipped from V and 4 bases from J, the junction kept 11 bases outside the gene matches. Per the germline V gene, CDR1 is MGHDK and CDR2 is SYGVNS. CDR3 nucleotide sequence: TGTGCCAGCAGTCCCCGGGACAGACCCCCTTACGAGCAGTACTTC. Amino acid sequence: CASSPRDRPPYEQYF.

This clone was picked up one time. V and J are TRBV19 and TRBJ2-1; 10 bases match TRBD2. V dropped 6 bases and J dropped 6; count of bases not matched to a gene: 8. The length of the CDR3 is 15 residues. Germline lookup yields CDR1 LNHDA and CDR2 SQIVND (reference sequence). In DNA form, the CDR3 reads TGTGCCAGTAGCCTCACTAGCGGGGATCGCAATGAGCAGTTCTTC. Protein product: CASSLTSGDRNEQFF. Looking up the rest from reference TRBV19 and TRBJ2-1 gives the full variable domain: DGGITQSPKYLFRKEGQNVTLSCEQNLNHDAMYWYRQDPGQGLRLIYYSQIVNDFQKGDIAEGYSVSREKKESFPLTVTSAQKNPTAFYLCASSLTSGDRNEQFFGPGTRLTVL.

Here the CDR3 DNA reads TGTGCCAGTAGTATGGGAGGGTACTATGGCTACACCTTC. This codes for CASSMGGYYGYTF. The V gene is TRBV19, the J gene TRBJ1-2; no firm D call. V lost 3 bases and J 3 bases, leaving 8 bases between the germline ends. Germline V gene data show CDR1 as LNHDA and CDR2 as SQIVND (reference sequence). There are 13 residues in the CDR3.